Listed below are T cell receptor beta chains from one sample, sequenced in a study of shared clonotypes between healthy human individuals. The method was immunoSEQ multiplex PCR; TCRdb's version includes in-frame clones alone and lacks a portion of them. Of over 2 million clones listed, about 95% were seen once; the top ten hold roughly 1%. Sequencing used naive CD8+ T cells sorted from blood. Every receptor here comes from a man between 18 and 35 years old in good health. Both conserved end residues are part of each CDR3. D genes are given only for firm matches. Size values are once, few and many counts, or a class for expanded clones, and some rows have none.

J gene: TRBJ2-3; V gene: TRBV10-3; clone size: NA; D gene: TRBD1; CDR3 protein: CAISELDRVADTQYF; CDR3 DNA: TGTGCCATCAGTGAGTTGGACAGGGTCGCAGATACGCAGTATTTT
J gene: TRBJ2-6; V gene: TRBV7-9; clone size: NA; D gene: TRBD1; CDR3 protein: CASRLQGQGDRSGANVLTF; CDR3 DNA: TGTGCCAGCAGGTTACAGGGACAGGGAGACCGCTCTGGGGCCAACGTCCTGACTTTC
J gene: TRBJ1-4; V gene: TRBV4-3; clone size: NA; D gene: TRBD1; CDR3 protein: CASSQDITGGLEKLFF; CDR3 DNA: TGCGCCAGCAGCCAAGATATTACAGGGGGCCTTGAAAAACTGTTTTTT
J gene: TRBJ1-1; V gene: TRBV27; clone size: NA; D gene: TRBD1; CDR3 protein: CASSLDPGGWNTEAFF; CDR3 DNA: TGTGCCAGCAGTCTCGATCCAGGGGGCTGGAACACTGAAGCTTTCTTT
J gene: TRBJ2-7; V gene: TRBV7-9; clone size: NA; D gene: TRBD1; CDR3 protein: CASSLVGTGFYEQYF; CDR3 DNA: TGTGCCAGCAGCTTAGTAGGGACAGGCTTCTACGAGCAGTACTTC
J gene: TRBJ2-7; V gene: TRBV18; clone size: NA; D gene: NA; CDR3 protein: CASSPPTTELYEQYF; CDR3 DNA: TGTGCCAGCTCACCACCGACGACAGAACTGTACGAGCAGTACTTC
J gene: TRBJ1-4; V gene: TRBV28; clone size: NA; D gene: TRBD1; CDR3 protein: CASATTGTVVSPEKLFF; CDR3 DNA: TGTGCCAGCGCTACAACCGGGACAGTAGTAAGTCCTGAAAAACTGTTTTTT
J gene: TRBJ2-1; V gene: TRBV28; clone size: NA; D gene: NA; CDR3 protein: CASSLVRDEQFF; CDR3 DNA: TGTGCCAGCAGTTTGGTCCGAGATGAGCAGTTCTTC
J gene: TRBJ2-7; V gene: TRBV11-2; clone size: NA; D gene: NA; CDR3 protein: CASSLRNTGRALFYEQYF; CDR3 DNA: TGTGCCAGCAGTTTACGGAACACGGGACGGGCCCTTTTTTACGAGCAGTACTTC
J gene: TRBJ2-5; V gene: TRBV7-3; clone size: NA; D gene: NA; CDR3 protein: CASSLAGTQETQYF; CDR3 DNA: TGTGCCAGCAGCTTAGCGGGAACCCAAGAGACCCAGTACTTC
J gene: TRBJ2-7; V gene: TRBV5-4; clone size: NA; D gene: NA; CDR3 protein: CASSLNPSYEQYF; CDR3 DNA: TGTGCCAGCAGCTTGAATCCCTCCTACGAGCAGTACTTC
J gene: TRBJ1-2; V gene: TRBV10-3; clone size: NA; D gene: NA; CDR3 protein: CAISEPPGVGVHGYTF; CDR3 DNA: TGTGCCATCAGTGAGCCCCCTGGGGTAGGGGTACATGGCTACACCTTC
J gene: TRBJ1-1; V gene: TRBV6-5; clone size: NA; D gene: NA; CDR3 protein: CASRTRDTLLEAFF; CDR3 DNA: TGTGCCAGCAGGACCCGGGACACACTATTAGAAGCTTTCTTT
J gene: TRBJ2-5; V gene: TRBV7-9; clone size: NA; D gene: TRBD1; CDR3 protein: CASSLVGTAQETQYF; CDR3 DNA: TGTGCCAGCAGCTTAGTTGGGACAGCTCAAGAGACCCAGTACTTC
J gene: TRBJ1-1; V gene: TRBV4-1; clone size: NA; D gene: NA; CDR3 protein: CASSQEVGGTEAFF; CDR3 DNA: TGCGCCAGCAGCCAAGAGGTTGGAGGCACTGAAGCTTTCTTT
J gene: TRBJ2-1; V gene: TRBV6-1; clone size: NA; D gene: NA; CDR3 protein: CASSDPGTGNEQFF; CDR3 DNA: TGTGCCAGCAGTGACCCGGGGACGGGCAATGAGCAGTTCTTC
J gene: TRBJ1-1; V gene: TRBV5-1; clone size: NA; D gene: NA; CDR3 protein: CASRLGATEAFF; CDR3 DNA: TGCGCCAGCAGGCTCGGGGCCACTGAAGCTTTCTTT
J gene: TRBJ1-1; V gene: TRBV9; clone size: NA; D gene: NA; CDR3 protein: CASSEDYNTEAFF; CDR3 DNA: TGTGCCAGCAGTGAAGATTATAACACTGAAGCTTTCTTT
J gene: TRBJ2-1; V gene: TRBV7-8; clone size: NA; D gene: TRBD2; CDR3 protein: CASSSQGLAEYNEQFF; CDR3 DNA: TGTGCCAGCAGTTCCCAGGGACTAGCGGAGTACAATGAGCAGTTCTTC
J gene: TRBJ2-3; V gene: TRBV6-5; clone size: NA; D gene: NA; CDR3 protein: CASSYQQGDTQYF; CDR3 DNA: TGTGCCAGCAGTTACCAACAGGGAGATACGCAGTATTTT
J gene: TRBJ2-3; V gene: TRBV7-9; clone size: NA; D gene: NA; CDR3 protein: CASSPRERTTTDTQYF; CDR3 DNA: TGTGCCAGCAGCCCCCGGGAGCGGACGACCACAGATACGCAGTATTTT
J gene: TRBJ1-1; V gene: TRBV30; clone size: NA; D gene: NA; CDR3 protein: CAWSITGLDTEAFF; CDR3 DNA: TGTGCCTGGAGTATTACAGGGCTTGATACTGAAGCTTTCTTT
J gene: TRBJ2-7; V gene: TRBV6-5; clone size: NA; D gene: NA; CDR3 protein: CASGPGQSYEQYF; CDR3 DNA: TGTGCCAGCGGGCCGGGGCAATCCTACGAGCAGTACTTC
J gene: TRBJ2-2; V gene: TRBV21-1; clone size: once; D gene: NA; CDR3 protein: CASSTYTRDAGELFF; CDR3 DNA: TGTGCCAGCAGCACCTATACTCGGGACGCCGGGGAGCTGTTTTTT
J gene: TRBJ1-1; V gene: TRBV30; clone size: NA; D gene: TRBD1; CDR3 protein: CAWSVPKDRGPEAFF; CDR3 DNA: TGTGCCTGGAGTGTACCTAAGGACAGGGGGCCGGAGGCTTTCTTT
J gene: TRBJ2-3; V gene: TRBV13; clone size: NA; D gene: NA; CDR3 protein: CASSLTLTDTQYF; CDR3 DNA: TGTGCCAGCAGCTTAACACTCACAGATACGCAGTATTTT
J gene: TRBJ2-5; V gene: TRBV18; clone size: NA; D gene: NA; CDR3 protein: CASSPWNDETQYF; CDR3 DNA: TGTGCCAGCTCACCATGGAATGACGAGACCCAGTACTTC
J gene: TRBJ2-1; V gene: TRBV7-9; clone size: NA; D gene: NA; CDR3 protein: CASSLSLGPGLEQFF; CDR3 DNA: TGTGCCAGCAGCTTAAGTTTGGGCCCAGGGCTTGAGCAGTTCTTC
J gene: TRBJ1-4; V gene: TRBV27; clone size: NA; D gene: NA; CDR3 protein: CASSLLGSPNEKLFF; CDR3 DNA: TGTGCCAGCAGTTTATTAGGGTCACCTAATGAAAAACTGTTTTTT
J gene: TRBJ2-3; V gene: TRBV11-2; clone size: few; D gene: TRBD2; CDR3 protein: CASSFSEGLGMSTDTQYF; CDR3 DNA: TGTGCCAGCAGCTTCTCAGAGGGACTAGGGATGAGCACAGATACGCAGTATTTT
J gene: TRBJ1-2; V gene: TRBV6-1; clone size: NA; D gene: TRBD1; CDR3 protein: CASSVYQGAHYGYTF; CDR3 DNA: TGTGCCAGCAGCGTATATCAGGGGGCTCACTATGGCTACACCTTC
J gene: TRBJ2-3; V gene: TRBV30; clone size: NA; D gene: NA; CDR3 protein: CAWSAGEVGFTDTQYF; CDR3 DNA: TGTGCCTGGAGTGCGGGGGAAGTGGGGTTCACAGATACGCAGTATTTT
J gene: TRBJ2-3; V gene: TRBV5-1; clone size: NA; D gene: TRBD2; CDR3 protein: CASSTTSGPTDTQYF; CDR3 DNA: TGCGCCAGCAGTACGACTAGCGGGCCCACAGATACGCAGTATTTT
J gene: TRBJ2-2; V gene: TRBV11-2; clone size: NA; D gene: NA; CDR3 protein: CASSNRDFPNTGELFF; CDR3 DNA: TGTGCCAGCAGCAACCGGGACTTCCCGAACACCGGGGAGCTGTTTTTT
J gene: TRBJ1-6; V gene: TRBV7-9; clone size: NA; D gene: NA; CDR3 protein: CASSFVVGAADSPLHF; CDR3 DNA: TGTGCCAGCAGCTTTGTCGTCGGGGCGGCGGATTCACCCCTCCACTTT
J gene: TRBJ2-7; V gene: TRBV11-3; clone size: NA; D gene: TRBD2; CDR3 protein: CASSSSLAGVYEQYF; CDR3 DNA: TGTGCCAGCAGCTCGTCCCTAGCGGGAGTCTACGAGCAGTACTTC
J gene: TRBJ1-1; V gene: TRBV4-2; clone size: NA; D gene: NA; CDR3 protein: CASSQGDNTEAFF; CDR3 DNA: TGTGCCAGCAGCCAAGGGGATAACACTGAAGCTTTCTTT
J gene: TRBJ1-1; V gene: TRBV19; clone size: NA; D gene: NA; CDR3 protein: CASSMGNTEAFF; CDR3 DNA: TGTGCCAGTAGTATGGGAAACACTGAAGCTTTCTTT
J gene: TRBJ2-7; V gene: TRBV4-1; clone size: NA; D gene: NA; CDR3 protein: CASSQPRVDERGACEQYF; CDR3 DNA: TGCGCCAGCAGCCAACCAAGGGTGGACGAAAGGGGTGCCTGCGAGCAGTACTTC